This TCR beta chain was found in a study of blood T cells in healthy people across ages. A second PCR, run for roughly 7 to 11 cycles, used a sample-barcoded 5' primer plus a J-beta primer mix. TCRdb re-called the 5' RACE reads through MiXCR, storing one row per CDR3 protein. Of about 1.4 million distinct CDR3 sequences listed, 45% to 70% are singletons. Peripheral blood was drawn, ten milliliters per donor. Per sample, a minimum of 6 million PBMCs were isolated. The CDR3 runs 14 residues. Trimming removed 0 bases from V and 10 bases from J; junction bases left unmatched: 6. CDR1 SGHRS and CDR2 YFSETQ come from the germline V gene.

This clonotype was sampled from a young man in good health. Sequencing was done on a sample of blood. The V gene is TRBV5-1, the J gene TRBJ2-1; 8 nucleotides agree with TRBD2. The CDR3 loop is CASSLAGLAREQFF. DNA of the CDR3: TGCGCCAGCAGCTTGGCCGGACTAGCACGGGAGCAGTTCTTC. Full variable domain (missing parts from reference TRBV5-1 and TRBJ2-1): KAGVTQTPRYLIKTRGQQVTLSCSPISGHRSVSWYQQTPGQGLQFLFEYFSETQRNKGNFPGRFSGRQFSNSRSEMNVSTLELGDSALYLCASSLAGLAREQFFGPGTRLTVL.